This T cell receptor (beta chain) appears in the sequencing data of a study of control samples from healthy donors and cancer patients. TCRdb's copy holds only in-frame clones and misses some; the assay was immunoSEQ multiplex PCR. Here the sample spans approximately 150,000 clones, about 86% being singletons. CDR1 is SGHVS and CDR2 is FQNEAQ in the germline V gene. The germline V and J ends were trimmed by 6 bases and 5 bases, with 11 bases remaining between them. The CDR3 consists of 12 residues. The chain couples TRBV7-8 to TRBJ2-7; TRBD2 is a possible D gene (6 bases). The sample taken for sequencing was blood. This clonotype originated in a man younger than 35 in good health. The CDR3 nucleotides are TGTGCCAGCAGGGGGGACTTTGACGAGCAGTACTTC. This translates into CASRGDFDEQYF.